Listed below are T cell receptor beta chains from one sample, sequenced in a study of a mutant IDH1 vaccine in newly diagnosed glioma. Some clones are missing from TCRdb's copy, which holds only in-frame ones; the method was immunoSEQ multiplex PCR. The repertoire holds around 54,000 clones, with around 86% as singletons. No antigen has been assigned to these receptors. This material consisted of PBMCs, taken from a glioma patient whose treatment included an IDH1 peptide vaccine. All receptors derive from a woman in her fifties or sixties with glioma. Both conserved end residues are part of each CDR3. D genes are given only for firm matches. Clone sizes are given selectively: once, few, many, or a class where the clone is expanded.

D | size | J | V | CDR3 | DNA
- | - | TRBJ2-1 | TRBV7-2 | CASSLDGTGYNEQFF | TGTGCCAGCAGCTTAGACGGGACCGGTTACAATGAGCAGTTCTTC
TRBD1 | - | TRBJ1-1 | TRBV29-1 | CSARTGRPEAFF | TGCAGCGCTCGGACAGGCAGACCAGAAGCTTTCTTT
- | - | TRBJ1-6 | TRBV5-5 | CASEWFAQGNSPLHF | TGTGCCAGCGAGTGGTTCGCGCAGGGAAATTCACCCCTCCACTTT
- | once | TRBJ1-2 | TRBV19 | CASSMGTGSPHYGYTF | TGTGCCAGTAGTATGGGCACCGGGAGCCCTCACTATGGCTACACCTTC
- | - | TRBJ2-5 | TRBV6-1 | CASSVAEGTQYF | TGTGCCAGCAGTGTGGCTGAGGGGACCCAGTACTTC
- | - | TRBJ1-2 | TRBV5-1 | CASSLAPGDAVYGYTF | TGCGCCAGCAGCTTGGCCCCGGGGGACGCAGTATATGGCTACACCTTC
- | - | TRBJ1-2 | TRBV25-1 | CASSDYDYGYTF | TGTGCCAGCAGTGATTATGACTATGGCTACACCTTC
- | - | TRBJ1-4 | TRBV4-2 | CASSQESPSEKLFF | TGTGCCAGCAGCCAAGAGTCCCCTAGTGAAAAACTGTTTTTT
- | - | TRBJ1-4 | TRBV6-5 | CASRIRRGKLFF | TGTGCCAGCAGGATAAGACGCGGAAAACTGTTTTTT
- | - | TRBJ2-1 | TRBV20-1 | CSAIWGNEQFF | TGCAGTGCAATTTGGGGGAATGAGCAGTTCTTC
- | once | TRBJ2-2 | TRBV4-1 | CASSQGGGATGELFF | TGCGCCAGCAGCCAAGGAGGGGGGGCCACCGGGGAGCTGTTTTTT
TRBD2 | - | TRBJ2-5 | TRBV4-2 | CASSLTAGEETQYF | TGTGCCAGCAGTCTGACTGCGGGGGAAGAGACCCAGTACTTC
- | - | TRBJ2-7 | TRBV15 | CATSKERGAIEQYF | TGTGCCACCAGCAAGGAGAGGGGAGCGATCGAGCAGTACTTC
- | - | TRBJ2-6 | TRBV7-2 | CASSLRTVLTF | TGTGCCAGCAGCCTACGGACAGTCCTGACTTTC
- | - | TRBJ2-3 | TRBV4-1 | CASSPQGRTQYF | TGCGCCAGCAGCCCCCAGGGGAGGACGCAGTATTTT
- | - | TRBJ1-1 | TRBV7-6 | CASSLSGGTNTEAFF | TGTGCCAGCAGCCTATCAGGAGGAACCAACACTGAAGCTTTCTTT
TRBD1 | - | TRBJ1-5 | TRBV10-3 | CAISGQGSSEPQHF | TGTGCCATCAGTGGACAGGGGAGTAGCGAGCCCCAGCATTTT
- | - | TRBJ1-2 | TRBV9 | CASSPLNRGYTF | TGTGCCAGCAGCCCCCTCAACAGGGGCTACACCTTC
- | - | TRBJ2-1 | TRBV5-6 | CASSRGYEQFF | TGTGCCAGCAGCCGGGGGTATGAGCAGTTCTTC
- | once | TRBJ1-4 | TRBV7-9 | CASSFAGGQEKLFF | TGTGCCAGCAGCTTTGCCGGGGGTCAGGAAAAACTGTTTTTT
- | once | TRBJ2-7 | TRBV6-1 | CASSRGDEQYF | TGTGCCAGCAGTAGAGGGGACGAGCAGTACTTC
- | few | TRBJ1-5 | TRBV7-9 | CASSFGSQPQHF | TGTGCCAGCAGCTTTGGTAGTCAGCCCCAGCATTTT
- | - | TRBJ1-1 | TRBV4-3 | CASSQEGRAAFF | TGCGCCAGCAGCCAAGAGGGTCGGGCAGCTTTCTTT
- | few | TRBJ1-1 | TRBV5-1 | CASSPINRNTEAFF | TGCGCCAGCAGTCCGATTAACAGGAACACTGAAGCTTTCTTT
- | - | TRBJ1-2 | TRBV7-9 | CASSLGSGGPFGGYTF | TGTGCCAGCAGCTTAGGATCGGGGGGGCCCTTCGGTGGCTACACCTTC
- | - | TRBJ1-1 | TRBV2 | CASQGDTEAFF | TGTGCCAGCCAGGGTGACACTGAAGCTTTCTTT
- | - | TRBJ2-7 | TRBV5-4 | CASSLSTGQQYF | TGTGCCAGCAGCTTGAGTACGGGACAGCAGTACTTC
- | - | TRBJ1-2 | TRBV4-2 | CASSQDRVGWFGYTF | TGTGCCAGCAGCCAAGATCGGGTAGGGTGGTTTGGCTACACCTTC
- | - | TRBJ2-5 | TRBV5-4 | CASSFSSYQETQYF | TGTGCCAGCAGCTTCTCCAGTTACCAAGAGACCCAGTACTTC
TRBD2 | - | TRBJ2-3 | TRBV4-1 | CASSQEGLAGAGTDTQYF | TGCGCCAGCAGCCAAGAGGGACTAGCGGGGGCGGGCACAGATACGCAGTATTTT
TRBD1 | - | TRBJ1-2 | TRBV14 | CASSDGTGIYGGYTF | TGTGCCAGCAGCGACGGGACAGGGATTTACGGTGGCTACACCTTC
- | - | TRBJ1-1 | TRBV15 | CATSTGDTEAFF | TGTGCCACCAGCACAGGGGACACTGAAGCTTTCTTT
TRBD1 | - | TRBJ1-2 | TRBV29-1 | CSAATGRYGYTF | TGCAGCGCCGCGACAGGGAGATATGGCTACACCTTC
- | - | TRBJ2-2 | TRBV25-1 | CASCYLDNTGELFF | TGTGCCAGCTGCTATCTGGATAACACCGGGGAGCTGTTTTTT
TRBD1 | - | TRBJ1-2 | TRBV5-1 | CASSLVGQGVDGYTF | TGCGCCAGCAGCTTGGTGGGACAGGGAGTGGATGGCTACACCTTC
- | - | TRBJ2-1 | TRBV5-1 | CASSSPSTSYNEQFF | TGCGCCAGCAGCTCCCCTAGCACATCCTACAATGAGCAGTTCTTC
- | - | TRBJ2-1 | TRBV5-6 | CASSLEFDNEQFF | TGTGCCAGCAGCTTAGAGTTCGACAATGAGCAGTTCTTC
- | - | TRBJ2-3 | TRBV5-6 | CASSYFPGDDSTDTQYF | TGTGCCAGCTCCTATTTTCCGGGGGATGATAGCACAGATACGCAGTATTTT
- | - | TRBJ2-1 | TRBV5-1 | CASSLVPGANEQFF | TGCGCCAGCAGCTTAGTGCCGGGGGCCAATGAGCAGTTCTTC
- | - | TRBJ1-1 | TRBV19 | CASNSGLGTEAFF | TGTGCCAGTAATTCCGGCTTGGGCACTGAAGCTTTCTTT
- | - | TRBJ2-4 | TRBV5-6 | CASSLSGAGRKNIQYF | TGTGCCAGCAGCTTGTCGGGGGCCGGTAGGAAGAACATTCAGTACTTC
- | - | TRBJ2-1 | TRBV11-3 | CASSTRSVEQFF | TGTGCCAGCAGCACCCGATCGGTTGAGCAGTTCTTC
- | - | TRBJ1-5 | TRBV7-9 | CASSSRDGSYSNQPQHF | TGTGCCAGCAGCTCCCGGGACGGGTCTTATAGCAATCAGCCCCAGCATTTT